The rows below give T cell receptor beta chains drawn from one sample of a study of T cell changes during pregnancy in multiple sclerosis. Generated by immunoSEQ multiplex PCR, the TCRdb table keeps only in-frame clones and is missing some. This table has about 72,000 clones, 75% to 95% appearing once. Sequenced material: peripheral blood, taken in the third trimester of pregnancy. The source of these receptors is a female donor in good health, enrolled as a control in a pregnancy study. The CDR3 runs from the conserved cysteine through the conserved F or W. Fields, in order: D gene, V gene, clone size, J gene, CDR3 DNA, CDR3 protein. A D gene is named only where the DNA matches it firmly. Not every row has a clone size; where given, it reads once, few, many or a size class.

>.|TRBV6-5|.|TRBJ2-7
TGTGCCAGCCGGGACACCACCTACGAGCAGTACTTC
CASRDTTYEQYF
>TRBD2|TRBV6-1|.|TRBJ2-7
TGTGCCAGCAGTGCTGGACTAGTTTACGAGCAGTACTTC
CASSAGLVYEQYF
>.|TRBV15|.|TRBJ2-2
TGTGCCACCAGCAGACTGACAGACACCGGGGAGCTGTTTTTT
CATSRLTDTGELFF
>TRBD2|TRBV28|.|TRBJ2-7
TGTGCCAGCAGCCACGGACTAGCGGGGGGGCCCTACGAGCAGTACTTC
CASSHGLAGGPYEQYF
>TRBD1|TRBV6-5|.|TRBJ1-1
TGTGCCAGCAGTTACGCCGGGACAGAGATGAACACTGAAGCTTTCTTT
CASSYAGTEMNTEAFF
>.|TRBV7-9|.|TRBJ1-1
TGTGCCAGCAGCCTTGAGAGTCAAGCTTTCTTT
CASSLESQAFF
>.|TRBV18|.|TRBJ1-1
TGTGCCAGCTCACCCCTGGACAGATTGAACACTGAAGCTTTCTTT
CASSPLDRLNTEAFF
>TRBD2|TRBV7-8|.|TRBJ2-7
TGTGCCAGCAGCTTAGAGGGGTGGGGAGGGGCCTACGAGCAGTACTTC
CASSLEGWGGAYEQYF
>.|TRBV14|.|TRBJ2-7
TGTGCCAGCAGCCAAGAGGGGGGACTCCCATCCTACGAGCAGTACTTC
CASSQEGGLPSYEQYF
>.|TRBV4-2|.|TRBJ1-2
TGTGCCAGCAGCCAGGGACGCGACGGACAGAACCGTGGCTACACCTTC
CASSQGRDGQNRGYTF
>.|TRBV21-1|once|TRBJ2-1
TGTGCCAGCAGCAAACTAGCGGGGGGGCTGAATGAGCAGTTCTTC
CASSKLAGGLNEQFF
>.|TRBV5-1|once|TRBJ1-1
TGCGCCAGCAGCTCGCATCCTACCACCAGGGAAGACACTGAAGCTTTCTTT
CASSSHPTTREDTEAFF
>TRBD2|TRBV29-1|once|TRBJ2-5
TGCAGCGTTGTATTGGCGGGGGGAAGGGAGACCCAGTACTTC
CSVVLAGGRETQYF
>TRBD1|TRBV5-1|.|TRBJ1-6
TGCGCCAGCAGCTTCCCCGGGACAGGCAATTCACCCCTCCACTTT
CASSFPGTGNSPLHF
>TRBD2|TRBV25-1|.|TRBJ2-3
TGTGCCAGCAGTAGCCCAGGGACTAGCGGGTACACAGATACGCAGTATTTT
CASSSPGTSGYTDTQYF
>TRBD1|TRBV6-1|.|TRBJ2-7
TGTGCCAGCAGTAGCCAGACAGGGAGATACTACGAGCAGTACTTC
CASSSQTGRYYEQYF
>TRBD1|TRBV28|.|TRBJ1-2
TGTGCCAGCAGTTCGGCTGGGACAGCGGGTTTTATTGATGGTGGCTACACCTTC
CASSSAGTAGFIDGGYTF
>TRBD1|TRBV5-4|.|TRBJ1-2
TGTGCCAGCAGCGTACGGGACAGGGCCGTCTATGGCTACACCTTC
CASSVRDRAVYGYTF
>.|TRBV14|.|TRBJ2-7
TGTGCCAGCAGCCAAGGAGCTGGTCTCGAGCAGTACTTC
CASSQGAGLEQYF
>TRBD2|TRBV6-6|few|TRBJ2-1
TGTGCCAGCTCCCTAGCGGGAGACTACAATGAGCAGTTCTTC
CASSLAGDYNEQFF
>.|TRBV5-1|few|TRBJ2-1
TGCGCCAGCAGCTTGGGGGGCCACAATGAGCAGTTCTTC
CASSLGGHNEQFF
>.|TRBV30|once|TRBJ1-1
TGTGCCTGGAGTGTCACAGTTTACACTGAAGCTTTCTTT
CAWSVTVYTEAFF
>.|TRBV9|.|TRBJ1-6
TGTGCCAGCAGCGTAGCTCTAGCTCCCAATTCACCCCTCCACTTT
CASSVALAPNSPLHF
>.|TRBV7-2|.|TRBJ2-3
TGTGCCAGCAGCTTGGATAGCGCCACAGATACGCAGTATTTT
CASSLDSATDTQYF
>TRBD2|TRBV30|.|TRBJ2-1
TGTGCCTGCAAACTGGGACTAGCGGGAGTCAATGAGCAGTTCTTC
CACKLGLAGVNEQFF
>.|TRBV10-3|.|TRBJ2-5
TGTGCCATCAGTGGGGGGGGCAGGCGGGGCGGGGAGACCCAGTACTTC
CAISGGGRRGGETQYF
>.|TRBV5-1|.|TRBJ1-1
TGCGCCAGCAACGTGGGGGGTTCTGAAGCTTTCTTT
CASNVGGSEAFF
>.|TRBV5-6|.|TRBJ1-2
TGTGCCAGCAGCTTGGACAGCGGATATGGCTACACCTTC
CASSLDSGYGYTF
>TRBD1|TRBV5-1|.|TRBJ2-7
TGCGCCAGCGCGAAGCCCGGGACAGCCTCCTACGAGCAGTACTTC
CASAKPGTASYEQYF
>TRBD1|TRBV18|.|TRBJ2-7
TGTGCCAGCTCACCAACTACTACTTCGACAGGGCCTTCCTACGAGCAGTACTTC
CASSPTTTSTGPSYEQYF
>.|TRBV28|.|TRBJ1-2
TGTGCCAGCGACCACAGGGAGATAGGGATCTATGGCTACACCTTC
CASDHREIGIYGYTF
>TRBD2|TRBV19|.|TRBJ2-5
TGTGCCAGTACCCGAACTAGCGGGGGACAAGAGACCCAGTACTTC
CASTRTSGGQETQYF
>TRBD1|TRBV15|.|TRBJ1-5
TGTGCCACCAGCAGATTACAGGGGGCGGACAATCAGCCCCAGCATTTT
CATSRLQGADNQPQHF
>TRBD1|TRBV6-1|.|TRBJ2-1
TGTGCCAGCAGCCTGACAGGGGGTCCCCAAAATGAGCAGTTCTTC
CASSLTGGPQNEQFF